The T cell receptor (beta chain) under discussion was sequenced for a study of identifying expanded T cells in peripheral blood. Regarding the study as a whole: Technical replicates showed about 1.1 changed clones; two weeks roughly 16; four weeks 19. Variance in clone template counts between approximately two-week samples significantly increased with total template count across all healthy donors.

The assay was immunoSEQ multiplex PCR, and TCRdb's table has in-frame clones only and misses some. The sample gives 95,000 to 100,000 clones, 87% of which show up once; about 17% is in the top ten. Concerning this clone: Its antigen is as yet unknown.

Trimming stripped 0 bases from V and 3 bases from J, with 3 bases between. CDR1 and CDR2 from the germline V gene are MDHEN and SYDVKM. The CDR3 has 13 residues. Sequenced sample: blood. The rearrangement joins TRBV28 to TRBJ1-5; D is uncertain. The TCR comes from a person aged 18-70 years in good health. The DNA of the CDR3 is TGTGCCAGCAGTTTATGGCCCAATCAGCCCCAGCATTTT. As protein: CASSLWPNQPQHF.